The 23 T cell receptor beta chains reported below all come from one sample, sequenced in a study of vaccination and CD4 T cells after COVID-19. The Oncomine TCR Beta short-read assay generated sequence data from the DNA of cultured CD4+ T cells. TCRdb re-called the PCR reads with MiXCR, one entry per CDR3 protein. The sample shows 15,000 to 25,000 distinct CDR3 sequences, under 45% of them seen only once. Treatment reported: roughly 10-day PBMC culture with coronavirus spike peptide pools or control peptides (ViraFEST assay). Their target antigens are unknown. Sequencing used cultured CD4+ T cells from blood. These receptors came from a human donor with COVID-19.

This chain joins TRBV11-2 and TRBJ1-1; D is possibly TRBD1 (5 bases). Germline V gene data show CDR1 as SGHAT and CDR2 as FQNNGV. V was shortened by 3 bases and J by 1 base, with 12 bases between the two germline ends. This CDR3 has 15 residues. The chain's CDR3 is CASSLERGENTEAFF. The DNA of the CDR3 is TGTGCCAGCAGCTTGGAGAGGGGCGAGAACACTGAAGCTTTCTTT.

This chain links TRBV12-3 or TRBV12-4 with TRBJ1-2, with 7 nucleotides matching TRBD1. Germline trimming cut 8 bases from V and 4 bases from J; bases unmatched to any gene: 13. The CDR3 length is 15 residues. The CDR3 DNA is TGTGCCAGCTCCAAGCGACAGGGATCGGCCTATGGCTACACCTTC. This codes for CASSKRQGSAYGYTF.

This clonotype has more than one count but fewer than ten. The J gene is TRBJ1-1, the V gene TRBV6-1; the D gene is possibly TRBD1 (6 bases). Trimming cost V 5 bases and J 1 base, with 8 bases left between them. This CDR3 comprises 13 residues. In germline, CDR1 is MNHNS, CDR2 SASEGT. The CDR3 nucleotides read TGTGCCAGCAGTAGGGGACAGAACACTGAAGCTTTCTTT. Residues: CASSRGQNTEAFF.

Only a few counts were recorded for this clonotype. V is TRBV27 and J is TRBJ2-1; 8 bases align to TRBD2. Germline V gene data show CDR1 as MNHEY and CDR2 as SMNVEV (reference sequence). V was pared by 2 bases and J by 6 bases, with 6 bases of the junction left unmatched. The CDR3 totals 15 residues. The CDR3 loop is CASSLERGGFNEQFF. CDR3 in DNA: TGTGCCAGCAGTTTAGAACGGGGGGGCTTCAATGAGCAGTTCTTC.

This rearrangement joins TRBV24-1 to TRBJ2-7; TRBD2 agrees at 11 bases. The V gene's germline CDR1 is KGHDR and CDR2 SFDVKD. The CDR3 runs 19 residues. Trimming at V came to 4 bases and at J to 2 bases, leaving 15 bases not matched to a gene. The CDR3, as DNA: TGTGCCACCAGTGAGATCCGAGCTAGCGGGGGGAAGGAACCCTACGAGCAGTACTTC. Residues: CATSEIRASGGKEPYEQYF.

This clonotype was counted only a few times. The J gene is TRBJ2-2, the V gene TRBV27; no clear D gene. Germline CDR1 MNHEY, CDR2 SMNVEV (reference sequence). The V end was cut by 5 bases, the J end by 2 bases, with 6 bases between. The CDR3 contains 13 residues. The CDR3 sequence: CASSLPNTGELFF. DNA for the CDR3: TGTGCCAGCAGTCTACCAAACACCGGGGAGCTGTTTTTT.

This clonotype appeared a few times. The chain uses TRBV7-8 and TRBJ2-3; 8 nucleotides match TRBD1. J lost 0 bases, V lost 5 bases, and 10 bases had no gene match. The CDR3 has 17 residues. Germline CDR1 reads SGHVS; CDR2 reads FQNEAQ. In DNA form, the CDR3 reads TGTGCCAGCAGCCCCCGAAAACAGGGGGTTAGCACAGATACGCAGTATTTT. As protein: CASSPRKQGVSTDTQYF.

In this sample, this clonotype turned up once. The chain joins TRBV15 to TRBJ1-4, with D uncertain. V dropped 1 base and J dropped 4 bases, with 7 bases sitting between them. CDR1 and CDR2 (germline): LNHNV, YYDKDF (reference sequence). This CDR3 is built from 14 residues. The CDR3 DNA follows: TGTGCCACCAGCAGAGCCAGGTTTAATGAAAAACTGTTTTTT. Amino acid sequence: CATSRARFNEKLFF.

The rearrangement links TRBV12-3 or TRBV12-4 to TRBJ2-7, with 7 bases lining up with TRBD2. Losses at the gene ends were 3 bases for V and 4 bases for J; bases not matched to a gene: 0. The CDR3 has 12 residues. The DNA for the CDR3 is TGTGCCAGCAGTTTCGGGGGGTACGAGCAGTACTTC. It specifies CASSFGGYEQYF.

This chain's CDR3 is CASSSYGELFF. The CDR3 nucleotides are TGTGCCAGCAGCTCCTATGGGGAGCTGTTTTTT. The V and J genes are TRBV5-6 and TRBJ2-2, with unresolved D. This CDR3 has 11 amino acids. Germline V gives CDR1 SGHDT, CDR2 YYEEEE. V was clipped by 3 bases and J by 8 bases, with 5 bases between them.

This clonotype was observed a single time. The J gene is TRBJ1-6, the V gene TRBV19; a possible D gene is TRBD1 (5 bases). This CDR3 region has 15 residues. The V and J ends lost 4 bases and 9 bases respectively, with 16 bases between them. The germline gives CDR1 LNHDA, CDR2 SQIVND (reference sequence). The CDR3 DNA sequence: TGTGCCAGTAGTACCCACCAGGCCGGGGCTTCACCCCTCCACTTT. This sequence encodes CASSTHQAGASPLHF.

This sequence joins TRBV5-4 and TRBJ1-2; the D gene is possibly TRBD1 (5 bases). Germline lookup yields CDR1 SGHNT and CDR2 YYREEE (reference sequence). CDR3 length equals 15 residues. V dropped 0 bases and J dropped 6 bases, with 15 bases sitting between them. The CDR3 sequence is CASSLDLGPSDGYTF. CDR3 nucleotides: TGTGCCAGCAGCTTGGATCTGGGGCCATCAGATGGCTACACCTTC.

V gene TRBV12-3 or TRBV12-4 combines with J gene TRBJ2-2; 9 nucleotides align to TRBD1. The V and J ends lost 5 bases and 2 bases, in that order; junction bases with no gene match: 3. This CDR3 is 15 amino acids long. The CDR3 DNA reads TGTGCCAGCAGTGGGGACAGGGCCAACACCGGGGAGCTGTTTTTT. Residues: CASSGDRANTGELFF.

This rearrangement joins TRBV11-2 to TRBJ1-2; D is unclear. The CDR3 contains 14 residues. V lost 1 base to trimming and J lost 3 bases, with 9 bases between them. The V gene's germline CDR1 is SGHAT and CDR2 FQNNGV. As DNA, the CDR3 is TGTGCCAGCAGCTTAGGTCGAGTCGACTATGGCTACACCTTC. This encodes CASSLGRVDYGYTF.

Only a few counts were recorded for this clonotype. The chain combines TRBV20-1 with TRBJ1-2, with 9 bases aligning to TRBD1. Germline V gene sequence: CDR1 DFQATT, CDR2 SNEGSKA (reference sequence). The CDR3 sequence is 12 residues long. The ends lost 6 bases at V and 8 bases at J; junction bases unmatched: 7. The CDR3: CSARDRAHGYTF. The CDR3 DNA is TGCAGTGCCCGGGACAGGGCCCACGGCTACACCTTC.

The CDR3 reads CSVPRGGTDTQYF. The CDR3 region has the DNA TGCAGCGTTCCTCGGGGGGGCACAGATACGCAGTATTTT. The rearrangement joins TRBV29-1 to TRBJ2-3, with 7 bases identical to TRBD2. This CDR3 has 13 amino acids. Germline V gene sequence: CDR1 SQVTM, CDR2 ANQGSEA. V lost 5 bases, J lost 1 base, and 3 bases stayed unmatched.

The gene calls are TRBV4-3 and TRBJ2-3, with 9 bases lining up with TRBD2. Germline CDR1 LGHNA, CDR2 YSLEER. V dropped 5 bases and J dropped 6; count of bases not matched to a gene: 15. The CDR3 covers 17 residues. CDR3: CASSSSRSSGAADTQYF. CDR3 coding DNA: TGCGCCAGCAGCTCTTCCCGTTCTAGCGGGGCCGCCGATACGCAGTATTTT.

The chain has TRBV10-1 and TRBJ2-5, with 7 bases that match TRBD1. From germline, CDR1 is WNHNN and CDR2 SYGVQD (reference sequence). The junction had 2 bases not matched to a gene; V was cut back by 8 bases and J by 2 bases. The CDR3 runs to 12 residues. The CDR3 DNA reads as TGCGCCAGCTCGACAGGGCAAGAGACCCAGTACTTC. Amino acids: CASSTGQETQYF.

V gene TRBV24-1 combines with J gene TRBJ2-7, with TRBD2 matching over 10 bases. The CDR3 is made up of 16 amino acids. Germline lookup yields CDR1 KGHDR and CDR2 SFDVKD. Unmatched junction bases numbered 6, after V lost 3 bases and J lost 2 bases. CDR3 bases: TGTGCCACCAGTGATCATCTAGCGGGGGATACCTACGAGCAGTACTTC. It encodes CATSDHLAGDTYEQYF.

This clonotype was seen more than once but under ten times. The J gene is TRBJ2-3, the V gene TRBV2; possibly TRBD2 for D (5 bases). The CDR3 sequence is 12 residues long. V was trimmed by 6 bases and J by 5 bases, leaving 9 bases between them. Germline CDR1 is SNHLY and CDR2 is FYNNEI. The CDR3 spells CASRRVEDTQYF. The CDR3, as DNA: TGTGCCAGCAGGAGGGTCGAAGATACGCAGTATTTT.

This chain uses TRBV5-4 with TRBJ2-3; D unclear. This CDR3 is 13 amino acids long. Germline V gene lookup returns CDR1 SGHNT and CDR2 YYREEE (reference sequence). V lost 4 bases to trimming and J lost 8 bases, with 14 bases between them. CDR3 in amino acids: CASSNPPPGTQYF. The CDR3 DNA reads TGTGCCAGCAGCAACCCCCCCCCCGGTACGCAGTATTTT.

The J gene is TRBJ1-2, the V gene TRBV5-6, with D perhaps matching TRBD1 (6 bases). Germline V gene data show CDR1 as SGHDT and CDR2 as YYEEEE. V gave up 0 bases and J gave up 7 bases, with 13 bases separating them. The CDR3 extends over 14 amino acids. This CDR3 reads CASSLGGGGGGYTF. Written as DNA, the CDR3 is TGTGCCAGCAGCTTGGGAGGGGGAGGAGGTGGCTACACCTTC.

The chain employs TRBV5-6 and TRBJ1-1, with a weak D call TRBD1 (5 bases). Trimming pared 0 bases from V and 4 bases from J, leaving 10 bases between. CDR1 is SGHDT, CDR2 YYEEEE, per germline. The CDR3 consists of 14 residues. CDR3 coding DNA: TGTGCCAGCAGCTTGGGGGGCAAAGGCACTGAAGCTTTCTTT. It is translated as CASSLGGKGTEAFF.